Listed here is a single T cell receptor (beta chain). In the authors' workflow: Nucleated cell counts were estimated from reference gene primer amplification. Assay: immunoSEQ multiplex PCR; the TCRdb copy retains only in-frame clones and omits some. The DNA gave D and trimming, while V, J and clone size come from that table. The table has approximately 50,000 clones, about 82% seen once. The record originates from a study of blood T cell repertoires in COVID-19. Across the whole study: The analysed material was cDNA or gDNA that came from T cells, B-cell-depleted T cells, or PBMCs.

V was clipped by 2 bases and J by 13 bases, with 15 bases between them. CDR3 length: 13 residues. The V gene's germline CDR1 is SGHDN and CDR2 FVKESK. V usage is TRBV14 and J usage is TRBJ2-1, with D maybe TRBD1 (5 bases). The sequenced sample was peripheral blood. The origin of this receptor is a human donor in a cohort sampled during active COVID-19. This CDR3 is CASSQSRGAPQFF. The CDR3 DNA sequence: TGTGCCAGCAGCCAAAGTAGGGGCGCACCCCAGTTCTTC.